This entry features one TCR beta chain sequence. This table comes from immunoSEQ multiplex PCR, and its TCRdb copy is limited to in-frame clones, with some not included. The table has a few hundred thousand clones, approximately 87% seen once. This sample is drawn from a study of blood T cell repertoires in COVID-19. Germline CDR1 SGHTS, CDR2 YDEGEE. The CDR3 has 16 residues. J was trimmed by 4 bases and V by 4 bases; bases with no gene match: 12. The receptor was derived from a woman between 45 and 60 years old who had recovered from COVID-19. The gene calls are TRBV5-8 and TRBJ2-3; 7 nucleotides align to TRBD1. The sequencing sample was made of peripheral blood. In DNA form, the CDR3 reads TGTGCCAGCAGCCACCGGTTGGGCAGGGGGTCAGATACGCAGTATTTT. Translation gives CASSHRLGRGSDTQYF.